The present T cell receptor beta chain was sequenced within a study of T cell changes during pregnancy in multiple sclerosis. Clones were read by immunoSEQ multiplex PCR, and TCRdb kept only the in-frame ones, dropping some. Among tens of thousands of clones listed, 80% to 95% were seen once. V lost 8 bases to trimming and J lost 1 base, with 15 bases between them. The length of the CDR3 is 14 residues. CDR1 is LNHNV, CDR2 YYDKDF, per germline (reference sequence). The V and J genes are TRBV15 and TRBJ2-7; D may be TRBD2 (7 bases). This TCR came from a female donor in good health, enrolled as a control in a pregnancy study. Sequenced here: peripheral blood, sampled in the first trimester of pregnancy. CDR3 DNA: TGTGCCACCTCCCCGGGGGGCGCGTCCTACGAGCAGTACTTC. Residues: CATSPGGASYEQYF.